A single sample gave rise to the 13 T cell receptor beta chains below, sequenced in a study of cytomegalovirus exposure and HLA in healthy donors. PCR primers comprised 60 Vbeta and 13 Jbeta primers. Produced via immunoSEQ multiplex PCR; TCRdb's table is partial and in-frame only. The repertoire holds fewer than 200,000 clones, with more than 75% as singletons. Sequenced: PBMCs. These receptors were collected from a man younger than 30 in good health and CMV-seropositive.

The chain uses TRBV7-9 and TRBJ2-5, with a possible D match to TRBD1 (6 bases). The CDR3 covers 14 residues. The V end lost 5 bases, the J end lost 6 bases, and 16 bases lay between the germline ends. CDR1 and CDR2 from the germline V gene are SEHNR and FQNEAQ (reference sequence). The CDR3 DNA sequence: TGTGCCAGCAGCCCCGAAGGGGGTGGGAAGACCCAGTACTTC. It yields the protein CASSPEGGGKTQYF.

The CDR3 reads CASRSLRDRVDTEAFF. The CDR3 DNA reads as TGTGCCAGTAGGAGCCTCCGTGACAGGGTTGACACTGAAGCTTTCTTT. The chain employs TRBV19 and TRBJ1-1, with 7 bases fitting TRBD1. After removal of 6 bases from V and 3 bases from J, the junction contained 13 bases not matched to a gene. This CDR3 has 16 residues. CDR1 and CDR2 (germline): LNHDA, SQIVND (reference sequence).

V usage is TRBV7-7 and J usage is TRBJ2-3; 11 bases match TRBD2. The CDR3 contains 16 residues. The V and J ends lost 5 bases and 0 bases, in that order; junction bases with no gene match: 4. The germline V gene encodes CDR1 SSHAT and CDR2 FNYEAQ (reference sequence). CDR3 DNA: TGTGCCAGCAGCAAAAGACTAGCGGGGAGCACAGATACGCAGTATTTT. Translating gives CASSKRLAGSTDTQYF.

This clone was detected once. This chain links TRBV6-5 with TRBJ1-5; D may be TRBD1 (6 bases). Between the trimmed V and J ends, which lost 8 bases and 6 bases, there was a span of 17 bases. This CDR3 is 14 amino acids long. Germline assignment: CDR1 MNHEY and CDR2 SVGAGI. The CDR3 DNA reads as TGTGCCAGCGGTTTGGACAGCTCGTCTCAGCCCCAGCATTTT. Encoded protein: CASGLDSSSQPQHF.

The chain has TRBV6-6 and TRBJ2-5; D perhaps matches TRBD1 (5 bases). The length of the CDR3 is 15 residues. Trimming cost V 0 bases and J 4 bases, with 12 bases left between them. Germline V gene data show CDR1 as MNHNY and CDR2 as SVGAGI (reference sequence). This chain's CDR3 is CASSYSAGPLETQYF. For the CDR3, the DNA is TGTGCCAGCAGTTACTCGGCAGGGCCCCTAGAGACCCAGTACTTC.

The CDR3 is CASSAVTGRTGELFF. The CDR3, as DNA: TGTGCCAGCAGTGCGGTGACAGGGAGAACCGGGGAGCTGTTTTTT. The rearrangement joins TRBV6-1 to TRBJ2-2; 7 bases line up with TRBD1. The germline CDR1 and CDR2 sequences are MNHNS and SASEGT. CDR3 length: 15 residues. V shed 4 bases, J shed 5 bases, and the junction held 7 bases outside the gene matches.

In its sample, this clone was seen a few times. The J gene is TRBJ1-4, the V gene TRBV4-1; TRBD1 matches at 9 bases. The V gene end was trimmed by 0 bases and the J gene end by 5 bases; junction bases not matched to a gene: 10. CDR3 size: 18 residues. The germline gives CDR1 MGHRA, CDR2 YSYEKL. CDR3 protein: CASSQDGTGSLENEKLFF. In nucleotides, the CDR3 is TGCGCCAGCAGCCAAGATGGGACAGGGTCCCTGGAGAATGAAAAACTGTTTTTT.

This chain connects TRBV4-3 to TRBJ1-2; D is unclear. The CDR3 has 15 amino acids. Germline loops: CDR1 LGHNA, CDR2 YSLEER. V lost 0 bases and J 4 bases, leaving 12 bases between the germline ends. CDR3: CASSQDLNSPYGYTF. The CDR3 nucleotides read TGCGCCAGCAGCCAAGATCTTAACAGCCCCTATGGCTACACCTTC.

This clone showed up just once. The chain has TRBV7-8 and TRBJ1-6; D is unclear. Germline loops: CDR1 SGHVS, CDR2 FQNEAQ. The CDR3 extends over 16 amino acids. The V end lost 6 bases, the J end lost 2 bases, and 14 bases lay between the germline ends. The CDR3 protein is CASRLKGGPYNSPLHF. The CDR3 coding sequence is TGTGCCAGCAGACTCAAAGGCGGCCCCTATAATTCACCCCTCCACTTT. Looking up the rest from reference TRBV7-8 and TRBJ1-6 gives the full variable domain: GAGVSQSPRYKVAKRGQDVALRCDPISGHVSLFWYQQALGQGPEFLTYFQNEAQLDKSGLPSDRFFAERPEGSVSTLKIQRTQQEDSAVYLCASRLKGGPYNSPLHFGNGTRLTVT.

The chain carries TRBV6-4 and TRBJ2-3; 10 bases are a match to TRBD2. The germline CDR1 and CDR2 sequences are MRHNA and SNTAGT. V lost 5 bases, J lost 2 bases, and 4 bases stayed unmatched. The CDR3 is 15 amino acids. The CDR3 nucleotides are TGTGCCAGCAGTAGGACTAGCGGAGCCACAGATACGCAGTATTTT. Its translation: CASSRTSGATDTQYF.

The chain links TRBV5-1 to TRBJ2-3; the D gene is possibly TRBD1 (6 bases). The CDR3 totals 18 residues. Trimming cost V 0 bases and J 0 bases, with 17 bases left between them. Germline-derived CDR1 and CDR2 are SGHRS and YFSETQ. The CDR3 reads CASSLGPLKRGSTDTQYF. DNA of the CDR3: TGCGCCAGCAGCTTGGGGCCCCTGAAGAGGGGGAGCACAGATACGCAGTATTTT.

The chain recombines TRBV7-2 with TRBJ2-3, with a possible D match to TRBD2 (6 bases). The V gene's germline CDR1 is SGHTA and CDR2 FQGNSA. V lost 5 bases and J lost 7, with 19 bases in between. This CDR3 has 15 residues. In DNA, the CDR3 is TGTGCCAGCAGCCCGTCTGATGGGACTTCAAATACGCAGTATTTT. It translates to CASSPSDGTSNTQYF. Supplemented by reference TRBV7-2 and TRBJ2-3, the full variable domain reads GAGVSQSPSNKVTEKGKDVELRCDPISGHTALYWYRQSLGQGLEFLIYFQGNSAPDKSGLPSDRFSAERTGGSVSTLTIQRTQQEDSAVYLCASSPSDGTSNTQYFGPGTRLTVL.

The chain has TRBV11-2 and TRBJ2-2; 11 nucleotides line up with TRBD2. This CDR3 comprises 15 residues. Germline V gene data show CDR1 as SGHAT and CDR2 as FQNNGV. Losses at the gene ends were 5 bases for V and 7 bases for J; bases not matched to a gene: 6. CDR3 coding DNA: TGTGCCAGCAGCGTTAGCGGGGGGGCGATCGGGGAGCTGTTTTTT. This sequence encodes CASSVSGGAIGELFF. Filled out from reference TRBV11-2 and TRBJ2-2, the complete variable domain reads EAGVAQSPRYKIIEKRQSVAFWCNPISGHATLYWYQQILGQGPKLLIQFQNNGVVDDSQLPKDRFSAERLKGVDSTLKIQPAKLEDSAVYLCASSVSGGAIGELFFGEGSRLTVL.